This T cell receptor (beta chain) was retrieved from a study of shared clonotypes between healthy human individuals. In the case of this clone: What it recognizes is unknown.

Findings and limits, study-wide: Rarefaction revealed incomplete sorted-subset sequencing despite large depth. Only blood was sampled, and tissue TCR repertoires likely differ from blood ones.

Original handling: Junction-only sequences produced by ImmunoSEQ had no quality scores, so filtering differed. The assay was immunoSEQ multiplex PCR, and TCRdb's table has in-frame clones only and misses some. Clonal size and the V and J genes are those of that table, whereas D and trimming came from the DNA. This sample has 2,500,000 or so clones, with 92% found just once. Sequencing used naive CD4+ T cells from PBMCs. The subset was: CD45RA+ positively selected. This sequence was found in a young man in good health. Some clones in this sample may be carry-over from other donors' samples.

As DNA, the CDR3 is TGTGCCACCAGCAGATCGGGTGAGGGGGCGCTGGGGCCCCAGCATTTT. Its protein is CATSRSGEGALGPQHF. This chain uses TRBV15 with TRBJ1-5, with 7 positions matching TRBD1. Unmatched junction bases numbered 13, after V lost 2 bases and J lost 9 bases. The CDR3 spans 16 residues. CDR1 LNHNV and CDR2 YYDKDF come from the germline V gene (reference sequence).